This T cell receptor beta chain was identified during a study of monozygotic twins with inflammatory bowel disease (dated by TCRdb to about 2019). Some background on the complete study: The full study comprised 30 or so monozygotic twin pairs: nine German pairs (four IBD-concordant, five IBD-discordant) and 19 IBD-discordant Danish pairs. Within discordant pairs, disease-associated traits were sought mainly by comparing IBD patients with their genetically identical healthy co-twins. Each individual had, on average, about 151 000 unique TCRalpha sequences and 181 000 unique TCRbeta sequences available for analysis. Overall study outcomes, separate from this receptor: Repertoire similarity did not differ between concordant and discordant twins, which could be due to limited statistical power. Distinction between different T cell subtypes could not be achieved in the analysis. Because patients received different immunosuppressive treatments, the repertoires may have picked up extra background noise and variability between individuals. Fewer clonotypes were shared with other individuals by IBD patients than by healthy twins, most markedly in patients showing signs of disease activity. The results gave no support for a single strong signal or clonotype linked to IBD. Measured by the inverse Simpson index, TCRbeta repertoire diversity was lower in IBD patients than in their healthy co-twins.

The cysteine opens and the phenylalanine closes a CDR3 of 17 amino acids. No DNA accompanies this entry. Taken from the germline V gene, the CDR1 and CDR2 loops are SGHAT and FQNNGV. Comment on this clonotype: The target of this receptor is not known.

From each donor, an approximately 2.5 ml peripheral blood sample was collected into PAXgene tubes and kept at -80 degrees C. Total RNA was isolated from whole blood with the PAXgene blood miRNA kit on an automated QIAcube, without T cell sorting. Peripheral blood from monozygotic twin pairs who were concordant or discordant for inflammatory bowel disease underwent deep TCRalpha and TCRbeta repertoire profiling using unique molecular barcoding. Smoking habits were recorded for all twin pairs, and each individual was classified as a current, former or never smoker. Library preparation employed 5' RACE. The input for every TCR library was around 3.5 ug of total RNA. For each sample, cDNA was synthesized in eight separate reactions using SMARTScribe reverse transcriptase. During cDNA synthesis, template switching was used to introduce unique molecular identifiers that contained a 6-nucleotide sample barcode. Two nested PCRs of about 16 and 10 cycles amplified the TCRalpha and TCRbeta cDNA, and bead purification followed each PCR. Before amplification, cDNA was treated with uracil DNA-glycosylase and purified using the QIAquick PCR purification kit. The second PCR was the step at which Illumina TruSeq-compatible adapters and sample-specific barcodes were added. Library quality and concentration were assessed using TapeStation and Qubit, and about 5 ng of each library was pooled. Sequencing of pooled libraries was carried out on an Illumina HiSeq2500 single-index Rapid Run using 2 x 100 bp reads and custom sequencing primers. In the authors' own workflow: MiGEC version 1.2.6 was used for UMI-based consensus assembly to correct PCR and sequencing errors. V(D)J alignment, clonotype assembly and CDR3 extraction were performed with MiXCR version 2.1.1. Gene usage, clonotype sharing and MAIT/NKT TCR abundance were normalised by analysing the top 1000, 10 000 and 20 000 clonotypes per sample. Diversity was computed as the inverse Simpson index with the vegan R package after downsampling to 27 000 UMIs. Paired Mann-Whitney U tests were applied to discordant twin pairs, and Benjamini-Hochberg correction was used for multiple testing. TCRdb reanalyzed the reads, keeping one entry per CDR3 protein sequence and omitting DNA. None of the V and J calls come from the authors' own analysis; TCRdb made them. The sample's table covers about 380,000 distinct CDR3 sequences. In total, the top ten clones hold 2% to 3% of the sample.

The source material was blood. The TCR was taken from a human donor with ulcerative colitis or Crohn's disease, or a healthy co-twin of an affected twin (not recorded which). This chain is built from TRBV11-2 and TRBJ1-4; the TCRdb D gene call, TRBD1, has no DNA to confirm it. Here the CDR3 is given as CASSLSVMGGANEKLFF.